The clone carrying this TCR beta chain was counted only a few times. The sample is drawn from a study of blood T cell repertoires in COVID-19. Measured with immunoSEQ multiplex PCR; TCRdb has only the in-frame clones, and not every one. The sample lists about 320,000 clones, roughly 85% occurring once. CDR1 MRHNA and CDR2 SNTAGT come from the germline V gene. The CDR3 is made up of 15 amino acids. With 6 bases clipped from V and 1 base from J, the junction kept 7 bases outside the gene matches. This TCR was recovered from a human donor in a cohort sampled during active COVID-19. The source material was peripheral blood. The chain carries TRBV6-4 and TRBJ1-1; 8 nucleotides line up with TRBD1. The CDR3 DNA follows: TGTGCCAGCAGAGTGACAGGGGCTACGAACACTGAAGCTTTCTTT. Translation: CASRVTGATNTEAFF.